This note documents a single T cell receptor beta chain sequence. Authors' processing steps: Amplification of reference gene primers was used by the study to estimate nucleated cell counts. TCRdb keeps only in-frame clones here, not all; method: immunoSEQ multiplex PCR. The DNA gave D and trimming, while V, J and clone size come from that table. The sample contains a few hundred thousand clones, around 90% of which appear only once. These data belong to a study of blood T cell repertoires in COVID-19. The V end lost 2 bases, the J end lost 7 bases, and 15 bases lay between the germline ends. The CDR3 runs 15 residues. CDR1 is SGHTA, CDR2 FQGTGA, per germline.

This receptor was taken from a man in his forties with acute or convalescent COVID-19. This chain links TRBV7-3 with TRBJ2-1; tentative D call: TRBD1 (5 bases). Sequencing input: peripheral blood. CDR3 coding DNA: TGTGCCAGCAGCTTACAGGGAATACAGTTGAATGAGCAGTTCTTC. Its protein product is CASSLQGIQLNEQFF. The complete variable domain, with remaining parts taken from reference TRBV7-3 and TRBJ2-1, reads GAGVSQTPSNKVTEKGKYVELRCDPISGHTALYWYRQSLGQGPEFLIYFQGTGAADDSGLPNDRFFAVRPEGSVSTLKIQRTERGDSAVYLCASSLQGIQLNEQFFGPGTRLTVL.